The clone carrying this T cell receptor beta chain has more than one count but fewer than ten. This entry is derived from a study of blood T cell repertoires in COVID-19. For the study at large: Italy, Spain and the United States were the sources of the convalescent and acute COVID-19 samples. T cells, B-cell-depleted T cells, or PBMCs supplied cDNA or gDNA.

As originally analysed: Reference gene primer amplification gave nucleated cell count estimates. Using immunoSEQ multiplex PCR, the repertoire was profiled, and TCRdb retains in-frame clones only, with some absent. V and J calls and clone size are as listed in that table; D and trimming were resolved from the DNA. The data contain fewer than 50,000 clones, roughly 90% of them singletons. The sample comprised peripheral blood. This clonotype was obtained from a man aged 60 to 75 with active or convalescent COVID-19.

Here the CDR3 reads CASSQKRGIYNEQFF. CDR3 coding DNA: TGTGCCAGCAGTCAGAAACGGGGAATTTACAATGAGCAGTTCTTC. The J gene is TRBJ2-1, the V gene TRBV6-6; possibly TRBD2 for D (5 bases). The CDR3 consists of 15 residues. Germline V gene sequence: CDR1 MNHNY, CDR2 SVGAGI (reference sequence). V shed 5 bases and J shed 4 bases, with 15 bases lying between them.